These 7 T cell receptor beta chains were sequenced from one sample in a study of cytotoxic CD8 clonotypes in ibrutinib-treated CLL. Only in-frame clones appear in the TCRdb table, and some are missing; sequencing was by immunoSEQ multiplex PCR. Among approximately 120,000 clones listed, approximately 58% were seen once. The sequences come from PBMCs, collected after 24 months of ibrutinib treatment. Source of these receptors: a human donor with chronic lymphocytic leukemia.

The chain joins TRBV30 to TRBJ1-1, with 8 bases matching TRBD1. CDR1 is GTSNPN and CDR2 is SVGIG in the germline V gene (reference sequence). The CDR3 covers 14 residues. V was clipped by 3 bases and J by 0 bases; unmatched bases: 3. DNA for the CDR3: TGTGCCTGGAGACGACAGGGGATGAACACTGAAGCTTTCTTT. This sequence encodes CAWRRQGMNTEAFF.

The V call is TRBV6-6, the J call TRBJ1-4; D possibly corresponds to TRBD1 (6 bases). V lost 0 bases to trimming and J lost 8 bases, with 13 bases between them. Germline V gives CDR1 MNHNY, CDR2 SVGAGI (reference sequence). CDR3 length: 15 amino acids. CDR3 in DNA: TGTGCCAGCAGTTACTCGAGGGGGGATGGGGAAAAACTGTTTTTT. Translating it yields CASSYSRGDGEKLFF.

The chain couples TRBV28 to TRBJ1-2, with 7 bases fitting TRBD1. J lost 5 bases, V lost 7 bases, and 10 bases had no gene match. Germline V CDR1 and CDR2: MDHEN, SYDVKM. The CDR3 is 14 residues long. CDR3 nucleotide sequence: TGTGCCAGCAATTCCCCGACAGGGCAATATGGCTACACCTTC. It encodes CASNSPTGQYGYTF.

The chain employs TRBV4-3 and TRBJ2-5; TRBD2 matches at 8 bases. V shed 0 bases, J shed 4 bases, and the junction held 7 bases outside the gene matches. This CDR3 region has 16 residues. The germline gives CDR1 LGHNA, CDR2 YSLEER. CDR3 sequence (DNA): TGCGCCAGCAGCCAAGATCTCATCGCGGGGGGAGAGACCCAGTACTTC. Its translation is CASSQDLIAGGETQYF.

The rearrangement uses TRBV19 and TRBJ2-3; the D is unclear. Trimming took off 5 bases at V and 7 bases at J, with 10 bases between the two ends. There are 12 residues in the CDR3. Germline V CDR1 and CDR2: LNHDA, SQIVND (reference sequence). In DNA, the CDR3 is TGTGCCAGTAGTGCCAGAACTAATACGCAGTATTTT. Its translation is CASSARTNTQYF. Combining the CDR3 with reference TRBV19 and TRBJ2-3 gives the whole variable domain DGGITQSPKYLFRKEGQNVTLSCEQNLNHDAMYWYRQDPGQGLRLIYYSQIVNDFQKGDIAEGYSVSREKKESFPLTVTSAQKNPTAFYLCASSARTNTQYFGPGTRLTVL.

In the case of this clone: Compared with germline, one end of the junction differs, possibly owing to a read error. The rearrangement uses TRBV7-7 and TRBJ2-2, with no clear D. The CDR3 has 14 residues. Germline lookup yields CDR1 SSHAT and CDR2 FNYEAQ (reference sequence). The CDR3 region is CASSFTRNTGELFF. CDR3 in DNA: TGTGCTAGCAGCTTTACCAGGAACACCGGGGAGCTGTTTTTT.

The rearrangement uses TRBV7-3 and TRBJ2-7; 7 bases are shared with TRBD1. The CDR3 covers 13 residues. The germline V gene encodes CDR1 SGHTA and CDR2 FQGTGA. The junction had 5 bases not matched to a gene; V was cut back by 3 bases and J by 6 bases. CDR3 sequence reads: CASSLNDRAEQYF. In DNA form, the CDR3 reads TGTGCCAGCAGCTTGAACGACAGGGCCGAGCAGTACTTC.